This T cell receptor (beta chain) was captured in a study of blood T cells in healthy people across ages. Study-level results: More naive CD4+ cells and higher diversity marked long-lived donors relative to aged donors.

The ends lost 4 bases at V and 6 bases at J; junction bases unmatched: 6. The length of the CDR3 is 12 residues. Per germline, CDR1 DFQATT and CDR2 SNEGSKA (reference sequence). Primed by a sample-barcoded 5' primer and a J-beta primer mix, a second PCR proceeded for 7 to 11 cycles. TCRdb re-derived calls from the 5' RACE reads in MiXCR, one entry per CDR3 protein. Of hundreds of thousands of distinct CDR3 sequences detected, over 45% appear once; the ten largest clones hold roughly 20%. This clonotype was seen a few times. Its antigen is unknown. The TCR originated in a man between 25 and 39 years old in good health. What was sequenced was blood. The J gene is TRBJ2-7, the V gene TRBV20-1; the match to TRBD1 covers 7 bases. The CDR3 nucleotides read TGCAGTGCTACCCAGGGGGAGAGCGAGCAGTACTTC. This translates into CSATQGESEQYF.